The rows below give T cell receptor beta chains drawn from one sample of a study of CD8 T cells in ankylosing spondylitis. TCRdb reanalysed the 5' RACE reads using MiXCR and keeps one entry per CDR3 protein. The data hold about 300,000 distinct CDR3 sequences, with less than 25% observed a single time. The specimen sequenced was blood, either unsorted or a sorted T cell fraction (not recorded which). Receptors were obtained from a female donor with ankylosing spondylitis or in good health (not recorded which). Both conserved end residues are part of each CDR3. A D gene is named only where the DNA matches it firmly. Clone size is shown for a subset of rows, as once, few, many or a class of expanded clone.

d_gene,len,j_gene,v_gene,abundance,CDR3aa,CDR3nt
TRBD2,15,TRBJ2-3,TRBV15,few,CATEWGGGGTDTQYF,TGTGCCACCGAATGGGGCGGGGGTGGCACAGATACGCAGTATTTT
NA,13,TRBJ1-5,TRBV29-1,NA,CSVRVRPGQPQHF,TGCAGCGTTCGGGTACGCCCGGGGCAGCCCCAGCATTTT
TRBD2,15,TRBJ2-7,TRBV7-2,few,CASSSAGLAGEEQYF,TGTGCCAGCAGCTCCGCAGGACTAGCGGGAGAAGAGCAGTACTTC
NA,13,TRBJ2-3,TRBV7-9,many,CASSLPITDTQYF,TGTGCCAGCAGCTTACCGATCACAGATACGCAGTATTTT
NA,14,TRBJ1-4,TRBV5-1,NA,CASSPGGPAQKLFF,TGCGCCAGCAGCCCGGGAGGACCGGCCCAAAAACTGTTTTTT
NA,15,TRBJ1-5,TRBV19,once,CASSIGAYSNQPQHF,TGTGCCAGTAGTATAGGAGCTTATAGCAATCAGCCCCAGCATTTT
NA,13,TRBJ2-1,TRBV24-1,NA,CATSDPTRGEQFF,TGTGCCACCAGTGATCCGACGAGGGGGGAGCAGTTCTTC
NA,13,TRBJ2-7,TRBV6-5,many,CVCINLSSYEQYF,TGTGTCTGCATTAACCTGAGCTCCTACGAGCAGTACTTC
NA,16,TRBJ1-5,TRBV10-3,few,CAISEVGTDSNQPQHF,TGTGCCATCAGTGAGGTGGGTACAGATAGCAATCAGCCCCAGCATTTT
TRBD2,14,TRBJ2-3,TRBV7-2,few,CASRPAGGSDTQYF,TGTGCCAGCAGACCGGCGGGAGGGTCAGATACGCAGTATTTT
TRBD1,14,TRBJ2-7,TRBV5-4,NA,CASSKGQGAYEQYF,TGTGCCAGCAGCAAGGGACAGGGGGCCTACGAGCAGTACTTC
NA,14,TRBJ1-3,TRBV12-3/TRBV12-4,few,CASKPGFVGNTIYF,TGTGCCAGCAAACCAGGGTTCGTTGGAAACACCATATATTTT
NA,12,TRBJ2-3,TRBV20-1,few,CSARREADTQYF,TGCAGTGCTAGGAGGGAGGCAGATACGCAGTATTTT
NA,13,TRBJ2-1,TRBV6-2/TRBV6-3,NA,CASREWGYGEQFF,TGTGCCAGCCGGGAGTGGGGATATGGTGAGCAGTTCTTC
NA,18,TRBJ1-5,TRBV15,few,CATSTPGPMKYSNQPQHF,TGTGCCACCAGCACCCCGGGACCGATGAAGTATAGCAATCAGCCCCAGCATTTT
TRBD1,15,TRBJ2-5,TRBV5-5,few,CASSPTGTGGETQYF,TGTGCCAGCAGCCCCACCGGGACAGGGGGAGAGACCCAGTACTTC
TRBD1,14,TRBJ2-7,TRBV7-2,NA,CASSFPGQGREQYF,TGTGCCAGCAGTTTCCCGGGACAGGGCAGAGAGCAGTACTTC
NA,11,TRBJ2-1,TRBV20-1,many,CSVPDYNEQFF,TGCAGTGTCCCGGACTACAATGAGCAGTTCTTC
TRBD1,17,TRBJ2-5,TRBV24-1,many,CATSDLYLDRGGETQYF,TGTGCCACCAGTGATTTGTATTTGGACAGGGGTGGAGAGACCCAGTACTTC
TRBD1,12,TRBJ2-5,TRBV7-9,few,CAGQGLGETQYF,TGTGCCGGACAGGGGCTCGGGGAGACCCAGTACTTC
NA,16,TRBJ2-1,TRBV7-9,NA,CASSPGQGRDGDEQFF,TGTGCCAGCAGCCCAGGCCAGGGTCGGGATGGGGATGAGCAGTTCTTC
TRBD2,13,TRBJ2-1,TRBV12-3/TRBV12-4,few,CASSLTRENEQFF,TGTGCCAGCAGTTTAACGCGGGAGAATGAGCAGTTCTTC
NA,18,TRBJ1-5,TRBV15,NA,CATSRDGGRKAGNQPQHF,TGTGCCACCAGCAGAGATGGGGGTAGAAAGGCGGGCAATCAGCCCCAGCATTTT